The T cell receptor beta chain described here comes from a study of cytomegalovirus exposure and HLA in healthy donors. Study-level findings and limits: The study flagged some 180 TCR beta chains as cytomegalovirus-associated. A prior analysis recorded that most TCR beta V segments were productive about 90% or about 30% of the time.

Remarks on this clone: Its antigen is unidentified.

Primers: 60 Vbeta forward and 13 Jbeta reverse. TCRdb's table, derived via immunoSEQ multiplex PCR, lists solely in-frame clones and lacks some. The table has 19,000 or so clones, about 75% seen once. V was shortened by 3 bases and J by 0 bases, with 9 bases between the two germline ends. CDR1 and CDR2 (germline): LGHNA, YSLEER. CDR3 size: 15 residues. These donors, healthy bone marrow donors, were studied. The sequencing sample was made of PBMCs. The clonotype originates from a man aged 18 to 30 in good health and CMV-seronegative. The chain recombines TRBV4-3 with TRBJ1-5, with D unresolved. The CDR3 DNA sequence: TGCGCCAGCAGCCAGGACTACAATAGCAATCAGCCCCAGCATTTT. Encoded protein: CASSQDYNSNQPQHF.